This T cell receptor beta chain was documented in a study of memory CD4+ T cells and cytomegalovirus serostatus. In the study overall: Of the healthy Belgian adults, 9 or 10 were CMV seropositive and 24 seronegative.

Note on this clone: The antigen is undetermined.

This CDR3 contains 14 residues. The V end lost 3 bases, the J end lost 6 bases, and 15 bases lay between the germline ends. Looked up from germline, CDR1 is MNHEY and CDR2 is SMNVEV (reference sequence). Overall study findings and caveats: Of 150 to 200 reported CMV TCRbeta sequences, about 67 were found in memory CD4+ repertoires. The CMV-associated TCR signature appears largely within the CD4+ memory repertoire.

Original analysis: After removing out-of-frame reads, 2,204,828 distinct TCRbeta sequences remained. Assay: immunoSEQ multiplex PCR; the TCRdb copy retains only in-frame clones and omits some. V, J and clone size reflect that table, while D and trimming were determined from the DNA. Of over 40,000 clones in the sample, about three quarters were seen once. The sort gate was single viable CD3+CD4+CD8-CD45RO+ cells for memory CD4+ T cells. Sequencing used memory CD4+ T cells from blood. The chain has TRBV27 and TRBJ2-7; D unclear. This clonotype originated in an adult in good health and CMV-seronegative. The CDR3 protein is CASSFISGPSEQYF. CDR3 in DNA: TGTGCCAGCAGTTTCATTTCGGGCCCTAGCGAGCAGTACTTC.